The 16 T cell receptor beta chains listed next were all sequenced from one sample in a study of blood T cell repertoires in COVID-19. Only in-frame clones appear in the TCRdb table, and some are missing; sequencing was by immunoSEQ multiplex PCR. The sample includes about 180,000 clones, under 90% of them seen just once. Sequenced material: peripheral blood. The receptors shown here come from a human donor in a cohort sampled during active COVID-19.

This clone was counted a single time. The chain links TRBV5-1 to TRBJ2-7; maybe TRBD1 (6 bases). The CDR3 runs 16 residues. V lost 2 bases and J 0 bases, leaving 15 bases between the germline ends. Germline values: CDR1 SGHRS, CDR2 YFSETQ. The CDR3 here is CASSFTDRPSSYEQYF. CDR3 DNA sequence: TGCGCCAGCAGCTTTACAGACAGGCCCAGCTCCTACGAGCAGTACTTC.

V usage is TRBV30 and J usage is TRBJ2-7; D not certain. The V gene's germline CDR1 is GTSNPN and CDR2 SVGIG (reference sequence). V was clipped by 0 bases and J by 1 base, with 4 bases between them. This CDR3 region has 12 residues. CDR3 region: CAWSVASYEQYF. CDR3 in DNA: TGTGCCTGGAGTGTGGCATCCTACGAGCAGTACTTC.

This chain links TRBV9 with TRBJ1-5, with 10 positions matching TRBD1. There are 15 residues in the CDR3. CDR1 and CDR2 (germline): SGDLS, YYNGEE. V trimming: 0 bases; J trimming: 5 bases; junction bases outside the gene matches: 2. The CDR3 loop reads CASSVGTGGDQPQHF. The CDR3 nucleotides read TGTGCCAGCAGCGTAGGGACAGGGGGAGATCAGCCCCAGCATTTT.

The chain couples TRBV5-1 to TRBJ1-1; TRBD1 aligns across 9 bases. The CDR3 spans 16 residues. Trimming at V came to 0 bases and at J to 1 base, leaving 4 bases not matched to a gene. Germline V gene lookup returns CDR1 SGHRS and CDR2 YFSETQ. This CDR3 reads CASSLAWDRANTEAFF. The CDR3 region has the DNA TGCGCCAGCAGCTTGGCCTGGGACAGGGCGAACACTGAAGCTTTCTTT.

This clone was seen repeatedly, ten times or more. The V call is TRBV7-9, the J call TRBJ2-7; possible D gene TRBD1, 6 bases. Germline CDR1 and CDR2: SEHNR and FQNEAQ (reference sequence). V lost 4 bases to trimming and J lost 2 bases, with 15 bases between them. The CDR3 runs 15 residues. In nucleotides, the CDR3 is TGTGCCAGCAGCTCTGCGACAGGCCATCCCTACGAGCAGTACTTC. Amino acid sequence: CASSSATGHPYEQYF. Based on the CDR3 plus reference TRBV7-9 and TRBJ2-7, the full variable domain is DTGVSQNPRHKITKRGQNVTFRCDPISEHNRLYWYRQTLGQGPEFLTYFQNEAQLEKSRLLSDRFSAERPKGSFSTLEIQRTEQGDSAMYLCASSSATGHPYEQYFGPGTRLTVT.

J is TRBJ1-2 and V is TRBV7-9; 7 bases match TRBD1. The CDR3 runs 16 residues. Germline CDR1 SEHNR, CDR2 FQNEAQ (reference sequence). The trim removed 4 bases at V and 3 bases at J, leaving 11 bases unmatched. The CDR3 is CASSSTGESWDYGYTF. In nucleotides, the CDR3 is TGTGCCAGCAGCTCTACAGGGGAAAGTTGGGACTATGGCTACACCTTC. The entire variable domain, with the rest obtained from reference TRBV7-9 and TRBJ1-2, is as follows: DTGVSQNPRHKITKRGQNVTFRCDPISEHNRLYWYRQTLGQGPEFLTYFQNEAQLEKSRLLSDRFSAERPKGSFSTLEIQRTEQGDSAMYLCASSSTGESWDYGYTFGSGTRLTVV.

The rearrangement links TRBV7-9 to TRBJ1-3, with D possibly being TRBD1 (5 bases). The CDR3 consists of 14 residues. V gave up 1 base and J gave up 2 bases, with 6 bases separating them. Per the germline V gene, CDR1 is SEHNR and CDR2 is FQNEAQ (reference sequence). CDR3: CASSLGTTGNTIYF. The DNA for the CDR3 is TGTGCCAGCAGCTTAGGGACAACTGGAAACACCATATATTTT.

The chain joins TRBV19 to TRBJ1-1; 7 bases match TRBD1. The germline gives CDR1 LNHDA, CDR2 SQIVND (reference sequence). With V trimmed by 6 bases and J by 1 base, 5 bases remained unmatched. This CDR3 is 14 amino acids long. This chain's CDR3 is CASSLGTANTEAFF. CDR3 sequence (DNA): TGTGCCAGTAGCCTCGGGACAGCGAACACTGAAGCTTTCTTT. Filled out from reference TRBV19 and TRBJ1-1, the complete variable domain reads DGGITQSPKYLFRKEGQNVTLSCEQNLNHDAMYWYRQDPGQGLRLIYYSQIVNDFQKGDIAEGYSVSREKKESFPLTVTSAQKNPTAFYLCASSLGTANTEAFFGQGTRLTVV.

The chain employs TRBV5-1 and TRBJ2-2; maybe TRBD1 (5 bases). V shed 0 bases and J shed 1 base, with 7 bases lying between them. The CDR3 is 15 residues long. Per the germline V gene, CDR1 is SGHRS and CDR2 is YFSETQ. CDR3 DNA: TGCGCCAGCAGCTTGGCAGGGTTGAACACCGGGGAGCTGTTTTTT. Its translation: CASSLAGLNTGELFF.

This sequence joins TRBV12-3 or TRBV12-4 and TRBJ2-7, with D unresolved. Trimming took 4 bases from V and 5 from J, leaving 12 bases between them. This CDR3 has 13 amino acids. In DNA, the CDR3 is TGTGCCAGCAGTTCCTCTTGGCCCGACGAGCAGTACTTC. This sequence encodes CASSSSWPDEQYF.

Turning to this clone: Just one base apart from a much larger clone, this may be a read error. The chain carries TRBV7-6 and TRBJ1-6; 7 positions agree with TRBD1. The V segment lost 4 bases and the J segment 4 bases; nucleotides outside the gene matches: 1. Germline values: CDR1 SGHVS, CDR2 FNYEAQ. The CDR3 contains 14 residues. CDR3 protein: CASSSGQYNSPLHF. CDR3 in DNA: TGTGCCAGCAGCTCGGGACAGTATAATTCACCCCTCCACTTT.

The chain combines TRBV19 with TRBJ2-7; 9 positions agree with TRBD1. The junction had 8 bases not matched to a gene; V was cut back by 8 bases and J by 6 bases. CDR3 size: 13 residues. Per germline, CDR1 LNHDA and CDR2 SQIVND (reference sequence). CDR3 DNA: TGTGCCAGTGGATCGGACAGGGGTCGCGAGCAGTACTTC. Translation gives CASGSDRGREQYF.

The genes are TRBV3-1 (or the pseudogene TRBV3-2) and TRBJ2-7; 10 bases are shared with TRBD1. Unmatched junction bases numbered 5, after V lost 4 bases and J lost 5 bases. The CDR3 sequence is 14 residues long. Germline assignment: CDR1 LGHDT and CDR2 YNNKEL (reference sequence). CDR3 sequence: CASSLQTGGDEQYF. The CDR3 DNA follows: TGTGCCAGCAGCCTACAGACAGGGGGCGACGAGCAGTACTTC.

This clone appeared a few times. The chain is built from TRBV7-3 and TRBJ1-1; a weak D match, TRBD1 (5 bases). Germline CDR1 reads SGHTA; CDR2 reads FQGTGA. V was pared by 6 bases and J by 2 bases, with 10 bases between. CDR3 length equals 13 residues. In DNA form, the CDR3 reads TGTGCCAGCAGGCAACAGGATAACACTGAAGCTTTCTTT. The encoded protein is CASRQQDNTEAFF.

The chain is built from TRBV5-4 and TRBJ1-1; D uncertain. This CDR3 contains 11 residues. Germline CDR1 SGHNT, CDR2 YYREEE (reference sequence). Trimming took off 1 base at V and 7 bases at J, with 5 bases between the two ends. The CDR3 DNA reads as TGTGCCAGCAGCTTGAGCGGTGAAGCTTTCTTT. This sequence encodes CASSLSGEAFF.

As for this clone: The missing conserved phenylalanine or tryptophan at the end of this CDR3 makes a read error likely. It is unclear where the CDR3 begins or ends on the DNA, so no DNA is shown, and the CDR3 is as TCRdb lists it. The chain joins TRBV5-1 to TRBJ2-2; no check of the table's D call, TRBD1, against the DNA was made. The CDR3 contains 10 residues when both ends are counted. Germline CDR1 is SGHRS and CDR2 is YFSETQ. CDR3 sequence reads: CASSLTATTC.